This T cell receptor beta chain was identified during a study of shared clonotypes between healthy human individuals. Across the study: Three CD4 naive, three CD4 memory, two CD8 naive and one CD8 memory plate were used per donor.

Repertoires were generated with immunoSEQ multiplex PCR, while TCRdb's copy carries only in-frame clones and drops some. The sample includes about 2.4 million clones, around nine tenths of them seen just once. This clone was observed a few times. It was into CD45RA+ naive and CD45RA-negative memory subsets that the CD4+ cells were split. The CDR3 extends over 13 amino acids. The V gene's germline CDR1 is SGHRS and CDR2 YFSETQ. With 3 bases removed from V and 3 bases from J, the gap between germline ends came to 9 bases. The J gene is TRBJ1-1, the V gene TRBV5-1; D is unclear. This TCR came from a man between 18 and 29 years old in good health. The sequenced sample consisted of naive CD4+ T cells sorted from blood. The subset: CD45RA+ positively selected. The CDR3 DNA follows: TGCGCCAGCAGCTCCCATATCGACACTGAAGCTTTCTTT. Translation gives CASSSHIDTEAFF.